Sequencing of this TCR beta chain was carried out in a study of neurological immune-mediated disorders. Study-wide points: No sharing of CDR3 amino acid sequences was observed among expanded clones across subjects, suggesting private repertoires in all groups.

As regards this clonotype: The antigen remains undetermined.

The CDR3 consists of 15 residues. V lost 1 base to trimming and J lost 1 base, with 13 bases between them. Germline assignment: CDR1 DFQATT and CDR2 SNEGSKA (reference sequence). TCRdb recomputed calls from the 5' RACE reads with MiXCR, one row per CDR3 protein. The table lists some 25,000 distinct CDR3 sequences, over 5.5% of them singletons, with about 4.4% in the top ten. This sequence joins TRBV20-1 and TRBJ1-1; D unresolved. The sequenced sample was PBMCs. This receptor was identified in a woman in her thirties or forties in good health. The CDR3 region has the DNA TGCAGTGCTAGAGGCGAACGTCGTGCGAACACTGAAGCTTTCTTT. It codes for CSARGERRANTEAFF.